This T cell receptor (beta chain) was profiled in a study of T-cell reconstitution after alpha-beta-depleted transplantation in children. V gave up 5 bases and J gave up 3 bases; unmatched junction bases: 7. This CDR3 region has 15 residues. Germline V gives CDR1 SNHLY, CDR2 FYNNEI. Unique molecular identifiers were incorporated when the TCRbeta library was constructed. TCRdb fed the PCR reads into MiXCR, producing one record per CDR3 protein. This table has 300,000 to 400,000 distinct CDR3 sequences, about an eighth appearing once. The starting material was PBMCs, obtained from the stem cell graft. V is TRBV2 and J is TRBJ2-5; 9 bases fit TRBD2. The TCR comes from a human donor who donated a stem cell graft to a child with Fanconi anemia. The CDR3 DNA sequence: TGTGCCAGCAGTCCCGCGGGACTAGCAGAAGAGACCCAGTACTTC. Its protein is CASSPAGLAEETQYF. The whole variable domain, filled in from reference TRBV2 and TRBJ2-5, reads EPEVTQTPSHQVTQMGQEVILRCVPISNHLYFYWYRQILGQKVEFLVSFYNNEISEKSEIFDDQFSVERPDGSNFTLKIRSTKLEDSAMYFCASSPAGLAEETQYFGPGTRLLVL.